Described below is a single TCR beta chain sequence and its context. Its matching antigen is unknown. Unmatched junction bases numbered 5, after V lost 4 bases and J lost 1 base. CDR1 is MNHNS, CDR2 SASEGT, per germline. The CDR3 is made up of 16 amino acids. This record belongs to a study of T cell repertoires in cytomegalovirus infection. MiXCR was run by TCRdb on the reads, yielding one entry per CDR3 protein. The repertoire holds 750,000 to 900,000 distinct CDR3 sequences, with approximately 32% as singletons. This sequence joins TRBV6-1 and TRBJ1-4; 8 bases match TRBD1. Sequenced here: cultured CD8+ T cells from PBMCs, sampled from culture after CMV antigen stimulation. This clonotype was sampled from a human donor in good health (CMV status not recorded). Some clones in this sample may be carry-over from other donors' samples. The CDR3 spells CASSVLQGVTNEKLFF. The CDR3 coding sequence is TGTGCCAGCAGTGTTCTACAGGGGGTAACTAATGAAAAACTGTTTTTT.